The clone carrying this T cell receptor (beta chain) was counted only a few times. These data come from a study of blood T cell repertoires in COVID-19. Study overall: The origin of the acute and convalescent COVID-19 samples was the United States, Italy and Spain. PBMCs, B-cell-depleted T cells, or T cells provided the cDNA or gDNA that made up the material.

Source study methods: Cell counts per sample came from amplifying reference gene primers. TCRdb's copy holds only in-frame clones and misses some; the assay was immunoSEQ multiplex PCR. The DNA gave D and trimming, while V, J and clone size come from that table. Seen here are 250,000 to 350,000 clones, around 87% observed once, and the top ten hold 7.8%. Sample: peripheral blood. This receptor was identified in a woman aged 45 to 65 who had recovered from COVID-19.

The CDR3 region is CASSITKEGQPQHF. The CDR3 nucleotides are TGTGCCAGTAGTATCACGAAGGAGGGTCAGCCCCAGCATTTT. This rearrangement joins TRBV19 to TRBJ1-5; D is undetermined. CDR3 length equals 14 residues. CDR1 and CDR2 (germline): LNHDA, SQIVND (reference sequence). V was cut by 3 bases and J by 6 bases, with 12 bases left in between.